The 30 T cell receptor beta chains reported below all come from one sample, sequenced in a study of blood T cells in healthy people across ages (dated by TCRdb to between 2014 and 2016). Library creation used 5' RACE. Sequencer: Illumina HiSeq 2500. A second PCR of roughly 7 to 11 cycles was performed with a sample-barcoded 5' primer and a J-beta primer mix. The public sequencing data were trimmed at Q25 with fastp and processed into clonotypes with MiXCR by TCRdb, which kept only in-frame beta chains. Each CDR3 protein appears once, grouped with its most common genes and DNA. This sample holds over 950,000 distinct CDR3 sequences; 35% to 40% were observed only once. Of the sample, about an eighth is held by the ten largest clones. Sequencing was carried out using blood. The receptor source for this set is a man aged 18 to 30 in good health.

In this sample, this clonotype turned up a few times. The chain uses TRBV11-2 and TRBJ2-3, with a tentative D call TRBD1 (6 bases). Trimming took off 5 bases at V and 4 bases at J, with 13 bases between the two ends. This CDR3 comprises 14 residues. Germline CDR1 is SGHAT and CDR2 is FQNNGV. The CDR3 DNA is TGTGCCAGCAGCCCCCTTAGGACAGCAGATACGCAGTATTTT. Translating gives CASSPLRTADTQYF.

This clonotype was seen a handful of times. The CDR3 here is CASSLTGDTTQYF. The CDR3 DNA reads as TGTGCCAGCAGTCTCACAGGGGATACCACGCAGTATTTT. The chain couples TRBV7-2 to TRBJ2-3, with 7 bases matching TRBD1. This CDR3 spans 13 amino acids. Germline values: CDR1 SGHTA, CDR2 FQGNSA. V trimming: 6 bases; J trimming: 9 bases; junction bases outside the gene matches: 9.

In the case of this clonotype: A read error may explain this, as a much larger clone is one base away. This chain joins TRBV7-2 and TRBJ2-5; D not resolved. CDR1 is SGHTA, CDR2 FQGNSA, per germline. CDR3 length: 14 residues. V lost 5 bases and J lost 2, with 12 bases in between. CDR3: CASSVSGMQETQYF. The CDR3 nucleotides are TGTGCCAGCAGCGTATCTGGGATGCAAGAGACCCAGTACTTC.

The chain combines TRBV6-6 with TRBJ1-5; 12 bases fit TRBD1. The CDR3 runs 16 residues. V gave up 6 bases and J gave up 6 bases; unmatched junction bases: 9. The V gene's germline CDR1 is MNHNY and CDR2 SVGAGI (reference sequence). CDR3: CASSPSGTGGVQPQHF. The CDR3 DNA is TGTGCCAGCAGCCCATCCGGGACAGGGGGCGTTCAGCCCCAGCATTTT.

The CDR3 DNA is TGTGCCAGCAGCTTAGTTCGGGTCGCGACTAATGAAAAACTGTTTTTT. Translated, it gives CASSLVRVATNEKLFF. This chain uses TRBV7-9 with TRBJ1-4; D is ambiguous. Germline loops: CDR1 SEHNR, CDR2 FQNEAQ (reference sequence). The CDR3 is 16 residues long. V was clipped by 1 base and J by 2 bases, with 11 bases between them.

This rearrangement joins TRBV29-1 to TRBJ1-2, with D tentatively TRBD1 (5 bases). V was pared by 1 base and J by 0 bases, with 15 bases between. CDR1 and CDR2 from the germline V gene are SQVTM and ANQGSEA. The CDR3 has 16 amino acids. In DNA form, the CDR3 reads TGCAGCGTTGAAGGACAGTACGGTATACCTAACTATGGCTACACCTTC. This codes for CSVEGQYGIPNYGYTF.

There are a few counts of this clonotype. The rearrangement uses TRBV5-5 and TRBJ1-2; 7 bases line up with TRBD1. This CDR3 has 16 residues. Unmatched junction bases numbered 6, after V lost 1 base and J lost 0 bases. Germline V gene lookup returns CDR1 SGHKS and CDR2 YYEKEE (reference sequence). The CDR3 sequence: CASSLSGQRTNYGYTF. CDR3 sequence (DNA): TGTGCCAGCAGCTTGTCGGGACAGCGCACTAACTATGGCTACACCTTC.

The rearrangement links TRBV25-1 to TRBJ1-2, with 9 bases aligning to TRBD1. Trimming took 3 bases from V and 4 from J; bases not matched to a gene: 6. The germline V gene has CDR1 MGHDK and CDR2 SYGVNS. The CDR3 sequence is 15 residues long. The CDR3 DNA follows: TGTGCCAGCAGTGACGGGGACAGGGCATCCTATGGCTACACCTTC. Encoded protein: CASSDGDRASYGYTF.

This clonotype was picked up a small number of times. V gene TRBV7-2 combines with J gene TRBJ1-6; possible D gene TRBD1, 6 bases. This CDR3 has 14 residues. The V gene lost 3 bases and the J gene lost 7 bases, with 10 bases spanning the gap. Germline values: CDR1 SGHTA, CDR2 FQGNSA. CDR3 in amino acids: CASSLWTENSPLHF. The CDR3 DNA is TGTGCCAGCAGCTTGTGGACAGAGAATTCACCCCTCCACTTT.

The chain couples TRBV6-6 to TRBJ2-7; TRBD2 might be the D (5 bases). This CDR3 region has 16 residues. Trimming took off 0 bases at V and 1 base at J, with 13 bases between the two ends. Germline V gene sequence: CDR1 MNHNY, CDR2 SVGAGI (reference sequence). The CDR3 here is CASSYSPGGASYEQYF. Written as DNA, the CDR3 is TGTGCCAGCAGTTACTCGCCCGGAGGAGCTTCCTACGAGCAGTACTTC.

This clonotype showed up many times. The chain uses TRBV6-5 and TRBJ2-7; a weak D match, TRBD2 (7 bases). From germline, CDR1 is MNHEY and CDR2 SVGAGI. The CDR3 consists of 15 residues. V was cut by 1 base and J by 6 bases, with 16 bases left in between. The CDR3 region has the DNA TGTGCCAGCAGTTACTTTCCGGGGGGCCGAGGCGAGCAGTACTTC. Residues: CASSYFPGGRGEQYF.

This chain uses TRBV9 with TRBJ1-1; tentative D call: TRBD1 (6 bases). CDR1 is SGDLS and CDR2 is YYNGEE in the germline V gene. V lost 1 base and J lost 3, with 13 bases in between. The CDR3 extends over 15 amino acids. This CDR3 reads CASSVSRSGDTEAFF. The CDR3 DNA is TGTGCCAGCAGCGTAAGTCGGTCAGGGGACACTGAAGCTTTCTTT.

CDR3 DNA sequence: TGTGCCAGCAGCTCCTCGGACAGGGGGCCTACGGCCGGAAACACCATATATTTT. It encodes CASSSSDRGPTAGNTIYF. V usage is TRBV7-9 and J usage is TRBJ1-3, with 11 bases that match TRBD1. CDR3 length: 18 residues. V shed 4 bases, J shed 4 bases, and the junction held 12 bases outside the gene matches. The germline gives CDR1 SEHNR, CDR2 FQNEAQ (reference sequence). The full variable domain, with the rest looked up from reference TRBV7-9 and TRBJ1-3, is DTGVSQNPRHKITKRGQNVTFRCDPISEHNRLYWYRQTLGQGPEFLTYFQNEAQLEKSRLLSDRFSAERPKGSFSTLEIQRTEQGDSAMYLCASSSSDRGPTAGNTIYFGEGSWLTVV.

The chain couples TRBV5-5 to TRBJ2-5; perhaps TRBD1 as D (5 bases). The CDR3 extends over 16 amino acids. Germline CDR1 SGHKS, CDR2 YYEKEE (reference sequence). The V and J ends lost 0 bases and 3 bases respectively, with 15 bases between them. CDR3 DNA: TGTGCCAGCAGCTTGGATCGCCCCAGGGAAAAAGAGACCCAGTACTTC. This sequence encodes CASSLDRPREKETQYF.

The chain has TRBV27 and TRBJ2-1, with 7 nucleotides matching TRBD2. The V gene's germline CDR1 is MNHEY and CDR2 SMNVEV (reference sequence). With 5 bases clipped from V and 6 bases from J, the junction kept 10 bases outside the gene matches. The CDR3 sequence is 15 residues long. Written as DNA, the CDR3 is TGTGCCAGCAGTCCCGGGGCGGGGGAATCCAATGAGCAGTTCTTC. Protein sequence: CASSPGAGESNEQFF.

The V gene is TRBV6-6, the J gene TRBJ1-4; no reliable D call. The ends were cut back, 2 bases at V and 5 bases at J, with 6 bases in the middle. Per germline, CDR1 MNHNY and CDR2 SVGAGI (reference sequence). CDR3 length: 13 residues. The CDR3 DNA reads as TGTGCCAGCAGTTACCGACAAAATGAAAAACTGTTTTTT. Encoded protein: CASSYRQNEKLFF.

The rearrangement links TRBV20-1 to TRBJ1-1; D possibly corresponds to TRBD1 (5 bases). This CDR3 is built from 14 residues. The V gene's germline CDR1 is DFQATT and CDR2 SNEGSKA (reference sequence). V lost 2 bases, J lost 0 bases, and 10 bases lay in between. The CDR3 nucleotides read TGCAGTGCTAGACGAGGGGATTTGAACACTGAAGCTTTCTTT. It yields the protein CSARRGDLNTEAFF.

This clonotype was seen only a few times. The rearrangement joins TRBV11-2 to TRBJ2-7; 10 bases align to TRBD2. Looked up from germline, CDR1 is SGHAT and CDR2 is FQNNGV. This CDR3 comprises 17 residues. V dropped 1 base and J dropped 3; count of bases not matched to a gene: 9. CDR3 in amino acids: CASSLALLAGDFYEQYF. The CDR3 DNA reads as TGTGCCAGCAGCTTAGCCCTCCTAGCGGGGGACTTCTACGAGCAGTACTTC.

V gene TRBV6-2 or TRBV6-3 combines with J gene TRBJ1-1, with TRBD1 matching over 7 bases. Germline V CDR1 and CDR2: MNHEY, SVGEGT. V was pared by 3 bases and J by 8 bases, with 3 bases of the junction left unmatched. The CDR3 loop spans 12 amino acids. The CDR3 sequence: CASSYRGQEAFF. The CDR3 DNA sequence: TGTGCCAGCAGTTATCGGGGACAGGAAGCTTTCTTT.

The chain links TRBV2 to TRBJ2-7, with 10 bases lining up with TRBD2. This CDR3 contains 15 residues. The germline V gene encodes CDR1 SNHLY and CDR2 FYNNEI. Losses at the gene ends were 7 bases for V and 7 bases for J; bases not matched to a gene: 13. CDR3 protein: CASNHGTSDYNEQYF. The CDR3 DNA follows: TGTGCCAGCAACCACGGGACTAGCGATTACAATGAGCAGTACTTC.

A single count supports this clonotype. V and J are TRBV6-6 and TRBJ1-3; D unclear. CDR1 and CDR2 (germline): MNHNY, SVGAGI (reference sequence). This CDR3 region has 14 residues. V was shortened by 2 bases and J by 4 bases, with 9 bases between the two germline ends. The CDR3 DNA sequence: TGTGCCAGCAGTTACCCCTATCCCGGAAACACCATATATTTT. Translating gives CASSYPYPGNTIYF.

The rearrangement uses TRBV20-1 and TRBJ2-2; D tentatively reads TRBD1 or TRBD2 (5 bases each). Germline V gene sequence: CDR1 DFQATT, CDR2 SNEGSKA (reference sequence). V dropped 2 bases and J dropped 4 bases, with 23 bases sitting between them. This CDR3 region has 18 residues. The CDR3 region is CSARTLQGLSRATGELFF. The CDR3 DNA is TGCAGTGCTAGAACTCTTCAAGGACTGAGCAGGGCCACCGGGGAGCTGTTTTTT.

The rearrangement uses TRBV5-1 and TRBJ1-3; D is uncertain. Trimming took 1 base from V and 3 from J, leaving 17 bases between them. Per the germline V gene, CDR1 is SGHRS and CDR2 is YFSETQ. The CDR3 has 17 residues. CDR3 bases: TGCGCCAGCAGCTTGCGGTCCAACCCATTCGATGGAAACACCATATATTTT. This gives the protein CASSLRSNPFDGNTIYF.

The chain carries TRBV20-1 and TRBJ1-5; the match to TRBD1 covers 7 bases. This CDR3 has 14 amino acids. Germline V gene sequence: CDR1 DFQATT, CDR2 SNEGSKA (reference sequence). The J segment lost 6 bases and the V segment lost 0 bases, leaving 5 bases of the junction unmatched. The CDR3 loop is CSARDLRGSQPQHF. The CDR3 region has the DNA TGCAGTGCTAGAGACCTCAGGGGGTCTCAGCCCCAGCATTTT.

In this sample, this clonotype turned up a few times. The chain is built from TRBV28 and TRBJ1-2; 7 positions agree with TRBD1. The V segment lost 4 bases and the J segment 5 bases; nucleotides outside the gene matches: 10. This CDR3 spans 15 amino acids. Germline CDR1 MDHEN, CDR2 SYDVKM. The CDR3 loop is CASSYVGETGYGYTF. CDR3 coding DNA: TGTGCCAGCAGTTATGTGGGGGAGACAGGGTATGGCTACACCTTC.

This clonotype was seen a few times. Written as DNA, the CDR3 is TGCGCCAGCAGCCAAGGTTTCGCCTATGGCTACACCTTC. Translated, it gives CASSQGFAYGYTF. The V call is TRBV4-3, the J call TRBJ1-2; D is ambiguous. The ends were cut back, 1 base at V and 4 bases at J, with 7 bases in the middle. CDR3 length: 13 residues. The V gene's germline CDR1 is LGHNA and CDR2 YSLEER.

This clonotype was seen more than once but under ten times. The chain employs TRBV14 and TRBJ2-3; D gene uncertain. This CDR3 region has 13 residues. V was trimmed by 0 bases and J by 9 bases, leaving 10 bases between them. CDR1 is SGHDN, CDR2 FVKESK, per germline. In DNA form, the CDR3 reads TGTGCCAGCAGCCAAGAACGAGATTTCACGCAGTATTTT. It encodes CASSQERDFTQYF.

The chain combines TRBV6-5 with TRBJ1-1, with D uncertain. The CDR3 is 14 residues long. V was pared by 7 bases and J by 1 base, with 13 bases between. Germline CDR1 reads MNHEY; CDR2 reads SVGAGI. The CDR3 loop reads CASNAGWGNTEAFF. CDR3 DNA sequence: TGTGCCAGCAACGCCGGCTGGGGGAACACTGAAGCTTTCTTT.

In this sample, this clonotype turned up a few times. This chain uses TRBV2 with TRBJ1-4; D gene ambiguous. Trimming removed 8 bases at V and 0 bases at J, with 10 bases between. This CDR3 region has 14 residues. Germline values: CDR1 SNHLY, CDR2 FYNNEI. The CDR3 coding sequence is TGTGCCAGCTTCCTGGGGACAACTAATGAAAAACTGTTTTTT. It is translated as CASFLGTTNEKLFF.

This clonotype was observed a handful of times. The V and J genes are TRBV6-2 or TRBV6-3 and TRBJ2-5, with D possibly matching TRBD2 (6 bases). The DNA end favors TRBJ2-7, so the J call may be wrong. Per germline, CDR1 MNHEY and CDR2 SVGEGT. The CDR3 loop spans 14 amino acids. The CDR3 DNA sequence: TGTGCCAGCACTCCCGGGAGCAGGTTGTACGAGCAGTACTTC. It codes for CASTPGSRLYEQYF.